These 22 T cell receptor beta chains came from one sample sequenced in a study of blood T cell repertoires in COVID-19. Repertoires were generated with immunoSEQ multiplex PCR, while TCRdb's copy carries only in-frame clones and drops some. Of around 37,000 clones listed, around four fifths are singletons. The sequenced sample consisted of peripheral blood. These receptors all stem from a man between 60 and 75 years old with COVID-19, enrolled during active disease.

V gene TRBV7-3 combines with J gene TRBJ2-7, with 11 bases fitting TRBD2. This CDR3 contains 16 residues. Losses at the gene ends were 5 bases for V and 1 base for J; bases not matched to a gene: 7. Germline V gives CDR1 SGHTA, CDR2 FQGTGA. The CDR3 nucleotides read TGTGCCAGCAGCGGAACCGGGACTAGCGGATCCTACGAGCAGTACTTC. Translation: CASSGTGTSGSYEQYF.

The chain joins TRBV24-1 to TRBJ2-3, with TRBD2 matching 13 bases. V was clipped by 3 bases and J by 0 bases; unmatched bases: 11. The CDR3 runs 20 residues. Germline V gene lookup returns CDR1 KGHDR and CDR2 SFDVKD. The CDR3 bases are TGTGCCACCAGTGATCCAACCGGGACTAGCGGGATCCGAAGCACAGATACGCAGTATTTT. It translates to CATSDPTGTSGIRSTDTQYF.

The J gene is TRBJ1-2, the V gene TRBV7-9; D may be TRBD1 (5 bases). V gave up 1 base and J gave up 6 bases, with 9 bases separating them. The CDR3 sequence is 13 residues long. CDR1 and CDR2 (germline): SEHNR, FQNEAQ (reference sequence). The CDR3 is CASSLDPGHGYTF. For the CDR3, the DNA is TGTGCCAGCAGCTTAGACCCAGGGCATGGCTACACCTTC. Full variable domain (outside the CDR3, taken from reference TRBV7-9 and TRBJ1-2): DTGVSQNPRHKITKRGQNVTFRCDPISEHNRLYWYRQTLGQGPEFLTYFQNEAQLEKSRLLSDRFSAERPKGSFSTLEIQRTEQGDSAMYLCASSLDPGHGYTFGSGTRLTVV.

The V call is TRBV3-1 (or the pseudogene TRBV3-2), the J call TRBJ2-1; 10 nucleotides line up with TRBD1. Germline V gives CDR1 LGHDT, CDR2 YNNKEL (reference sequence). The CDR3 extends over 14 amino acids. V lost 1 base, J lost 11 bases, and 5 bases stayed unmatched. The CDR3 sequence: CASSQGQGAGKQFF. Written as DNA, the CDR3 is TGTGCCAGCAGCCAAGGACAGGGGGCGGGGAAGCAGTTCTTC.

This chain joins TRBV6-5 and TRBJ1-2; the match to TRBD1 covers 7 bases. Germline V CDR1 and CDR2: MNHEY, SVGAGI. The CDR3 spans 15 residues. Unmatched junction bases numbered 9, after V lost 6 bases and J lost 2 bases. The CDR3 bases are TGTGCCAGCAGCGTAACCACAGGGGAGAACTATGGCTACACCTTC. Translating gives CASSVTTGENYGYTF.

The chain recombines TRBV19 with TRBJ2-3; 7 positions agree with TRBD2. The CDR3 covers 14 residues. Losses at the gene ends were 7 bases for V and 7 bases for J; bases not matched to a gene: 11. Per germline, CDR1 LNHDA and CDR2 SQIVND (reference sequence). The CDR3 DNA reads as TGTGCCAGTAAACAAGCAGGGAGGGGAAATACGCAGTATTTT. It specifies CASKQAGRGNTQYF.

The chain links TRBV27 to TRBJ2-3, with TRBD1 matching 7 bases. V was pared by 8 bases and J by 5 bases, with 13 bases of the junction left unmatched. The CDR3 runs to 15 residues. Germline V gene sequence: CDR1 MNHEY, CDR2 SMNVEV (reference sequence). CDR3 DNA: TGTGCCAGCCTTGGCAGGGACAGAGGAGGAGATACGCAGTATTTT. It yields the protein CASLGRDRGGDTQYF.

The chain couples TRBV4-2 to TRBJ1-1; D might be TRBD1 (5 bases). The V gene's germline CDR1 is LGHNA and CDR2 YNFKEQ. There are 15 residues in the CDR3. The V end was cut by 0 bases, the J end by 1 base, with 9 bases between. This CDR3 is CASSQEGGRNTEAFF. CDR3 DNA sequence: TGTGCCAGCAGCCAAGAGGGGGGACGGAACACTGAAGCTTTCTTT.

This chain joins TRBV11-3 and TRBJ2-3; 8 nucleotides line up with TRBD2. After removal of 5 bases from V and 4 bases from J, the junction contained 8 bases not matched to a gene. Germline V lookup: CDR1 SGHNT, CDR2 YENEEA. This CDR3 is 15 amino acids long. In DNA, the CDR3 is TGTGCCAGCAGCCTCGGGAGGGCCGGAGCAGATACGCAGTATTTT. This codes for CASSLGRAGADTQYF.

The chain combines TRBV4-3 with TRBJ1-1; TRBD1 matches at 11 bases. Germline loops: CDR1 LGHNA, CDR2 YSLEER. The CDR3 length is 15 residues. The trim removed 2 bases at V and 4 bases at J, leaving 3 bases unmatched. CDR3 bases: TGCGCCAGCAGCCAAAGGGACAGGGGGAGCACTGAAGCTTTCTTT. Its protein product is CASSQRDRGSTEAFF.

The V gene is TRBV28, the J gene TRBJ1-2; 10 bases agree with TRBD1. The CDR3 is 13 residues long. V was clipped by 5 bases and J by 6 bases; unmatched bases: 3. Germline V CDR1 and CDR2: MDHEN, SYDVKM. In nucleotides, the CDR3 is TGTGCCAGCAGTCTGACAGGGGGCAATGGCTACACCTTC. Amino acid sequence: CASSLTGGNGYTF.

The chain is built from TRBV6-5 and TRBJ1-6, with D unclear. Trimming took off 7 bases at V and 7 bases at J, with 11 bases between the two ends. Germline CDR1 and CDR2: MNHEY and SVGAGI. The CDR3 has 13 residues. The CDR3 loop is CASITFGNSPLHF. The CDR3 DNA sequence: TGTGCCAGCATAACATTCGGGAATTCACCCCTCCACTTT.

The chain has TRBV25-1 and TRBJ2-7, with D perhaps matching TRBD2 (7 bases). Per germline, CDR1 MGHDK and CDR2 SYGVNS. The CDR3 covers 17 residues. V lost 4 bases and J lost 2, with 21 bases in between. CDR3 protein: CASSVSRRGLNTYEQYF. The CDR3 DNA is TGTGCCAGCAGTGTCTCCCGCAGGGGACTAAATACCTACGAGCAGTACTTC.

The genes are TRBV18 and TRBJ1-1; no clear D. The germline CDR1 and CDR2 sequences are KGHSH and LQKENI. Trimming removed 3 bases from V and 0 bases from J, with 5 bases in between. The CDR3 runs to 13 residues. CDR3: CASSPTLNTEAFF. The CDR3 DNA reads as TGTGCCAGCTCACCGACATTGAACACTGAAGCTTTCTTT. The variable domain in full, completed from reference TRBV18 and TRBJ1-1, reads NAGVMQNPRHLVRRRGQEARLRCSPMKGHSHVYWYRQLPEEGLKFMVYLQKENIIDESGMPKERFSAEFPKEGPSILRIQQVVRGDSAAYFCASSPTLNTEAFFGQGTRLTVV.

The chain carries TRBV5-4 and TRBJ2-5, with D possibly TRBD2 on 6 matching bases. V shed 2 bases and J shed 2 bases, with 16 bases lying between them. Germline V CDR1 and CDR2: SGHNT, YYREEE (reference sequence). The CDR3 is made up of 16 amino acids. This chain's CDR3 is CASSFFSGGKQETQYF. The CDR3 DNA sequence: TGTGCCAGCAGCTTCTTCAGCGGCGGGAAACAAGAGACCCAGTACTTC.

V gene TRBV10-3 combines with J gene TRBJ1-1; perhaps TRBD1 as D (5 bases). V was clipped by 5 bases and J by 9 bases, with 16 bases between them. Germline V lookup: CDR1 ENHRY, CDR2 SYGVKD. The CDR3 is 13 residues long. The CDR3 spells CAISRPGLRKAFF. CDR3 nucleotide sequence: TGTGCCATCAGTCGTCCGGGACTGAGAAAAGCTTTCTTT.

The chain links TRBV2 to TRBJ1-5; TRBD1 matches at 7 bases. Per the germline V gene, CDR1 is SNHLY and CDR2 is FYNNEI. The trim removed 5 bases at V and 7 bases at J, leaving 11 bases unmatched. The CDR3 is 15 amino acids. DNA of the CDR3: TGTGCCAGCAGTTTTTTACAGGGGAGCGGGCAGCCCCAGCATTTT. Translating gives CASSFLQGSGQPQHF.

The gene calls are TRBV4-2 and TRBJ1-2; maybe TRBD1 (5 bases). Germline V gene lookup returns CDR1 LGHNA and CDR2 YNFKEQ. The CDR3 sequence is 16 residues long. V was trimmed by 0 bases and J by 4 bases, leaving 15 bases between them. The CDR3 loop reads CASSQDQAGPSYGYTF. The CDR3 DNA is TGTGCCAGCAGCCAAGATCAAGCGGGGCCCAGCTATGGCTACACCTTC.

This clone was observed a few times. The rearrangement links TRBV6-1 to TRBJ2-2; D gene uncertain. The CDR3 has 13 residues. Germline V gives CDR1 MNHNS, CDR2 SASEGT. Trimming stripped 2 bases from V and 4 bases from J, with 5 bases between. The CDR3 region is CASSELSTGELFF. The CDR3 bases are TGTGCCAGCAGTGAATTGAGCACCGGGGAGCTGTTTTTT.

This rearrangement joins TRBV19 to TRBJ1-2, with a tentative D call TRBD1 (6 bases). This CDR3 has 14 amino acids. Germline V gene data show CDR1 as LNHDA and CDR2 as SQIVND (reference sequence). The V end lost 7 bases, the J end lost 8 bases, and 20 bases lay between the germline ends. Here the CDR3 reads CASTPRGGLGGYTF. CDR3 sequence (DNA): TGTGCCAGTACCCCCCGGGGGGGCCTGGGGGGCTACACCTTC.

This clone was observed a few times. The genes are TRBV5-1 and TRBJ2-1; 8 bases fit TRBD1. The CDR3 is made up of 16 amino acids. CDR1 is SGHRS, CDR2 YFSETQ, per germline. With 3 bases clipped from V and 7 bases from J, the junction kept 12 bases outside the gene matches. The CDR3 DNA reads TGCGCCAGCAGCTCTCAACCCGGACAGGGACGGAATGAGCAGTTCTTC. Translation gives CASSSQPGQGRNEQFF. Based on the CDR3 plus reference TRBV5-1 and TRBJ2-1, the full variable domain is KAGVTQTPRYLIKTRGQQVTLSCSPISGHRSVSWYQQTPGQGLQFLFEYFSETQRNKGNFPGRFSGRQFSNSRSEMNVSTLELGDSALYLCASSSQPGQGRNEQFFGPGTRLTVL.

This clone was seen only once. The J gene is TRBJ2-3, the V gene TRBV6-5, with TRBD1 matching 8 bases. The CDR3 is made up of 14 amino acids. Germline V gene data show CDR1 as MNHEY and CDR2 as SVGAGI. Unmatched junction bases numbered 6, after V lost 6 bases and J lost 4 bases. CDR3 bases: TGTGCCAGCAGCATCGACAGGGGTGCAGATACGCAGTATTTT. Residues: CASSIDRGADTQYF.